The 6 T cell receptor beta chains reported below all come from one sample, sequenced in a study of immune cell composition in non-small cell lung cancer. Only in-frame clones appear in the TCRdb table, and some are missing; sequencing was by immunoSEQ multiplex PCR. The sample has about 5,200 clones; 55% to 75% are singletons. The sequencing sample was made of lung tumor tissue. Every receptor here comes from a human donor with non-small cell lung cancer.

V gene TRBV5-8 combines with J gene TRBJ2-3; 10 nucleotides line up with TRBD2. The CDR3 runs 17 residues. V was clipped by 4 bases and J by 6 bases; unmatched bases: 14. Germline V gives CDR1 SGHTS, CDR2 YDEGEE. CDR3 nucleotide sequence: TGTGCCAGCAGCCATTCCCAGACTAGCGGGTTTACGGATACGCAGTATTTT. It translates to CASSHSQTSGFTDTQYF.

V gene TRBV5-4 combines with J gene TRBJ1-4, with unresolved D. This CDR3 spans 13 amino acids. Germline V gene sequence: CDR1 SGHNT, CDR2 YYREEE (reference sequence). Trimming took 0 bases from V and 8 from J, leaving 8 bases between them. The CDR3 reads CASSLDFEEKLFF. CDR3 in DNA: TGTGCCAGCAGCTTGGATTTTGAGGAAAAACTGTTTTTT.

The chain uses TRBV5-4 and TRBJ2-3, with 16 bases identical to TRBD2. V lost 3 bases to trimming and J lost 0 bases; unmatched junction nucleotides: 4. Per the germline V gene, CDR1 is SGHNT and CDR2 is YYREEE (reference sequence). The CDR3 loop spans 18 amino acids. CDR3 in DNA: TGTGCCAGCAGCTCGGGACTAGCGGGAGGGATTAGCACAGATACGCAGTATTTT. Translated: CASSSGLAGGISTDTQYF.

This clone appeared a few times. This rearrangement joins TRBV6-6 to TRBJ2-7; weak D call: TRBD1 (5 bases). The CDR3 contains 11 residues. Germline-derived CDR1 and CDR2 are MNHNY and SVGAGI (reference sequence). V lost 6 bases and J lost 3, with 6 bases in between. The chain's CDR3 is CASRQDYEQYF. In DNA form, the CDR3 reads TGTGCCAGCAGACAGGACTACGAGCAGTACTTC.

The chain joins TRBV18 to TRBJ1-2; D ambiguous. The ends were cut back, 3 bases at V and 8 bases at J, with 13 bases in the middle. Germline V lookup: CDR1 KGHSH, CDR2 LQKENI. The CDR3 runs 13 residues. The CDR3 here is CASSPEEREGYTF. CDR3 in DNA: TGTGCCAGCTCACCCGAGGAGCGGGAGGGCTACACCTTC.

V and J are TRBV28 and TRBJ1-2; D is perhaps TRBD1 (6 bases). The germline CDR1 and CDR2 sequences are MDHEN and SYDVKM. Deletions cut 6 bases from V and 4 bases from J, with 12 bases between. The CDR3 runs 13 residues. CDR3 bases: TGTGCCAGCAGCCCACGACAGGTCTATGGCTACACCTTC. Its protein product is CASSPRQVYGYTF.